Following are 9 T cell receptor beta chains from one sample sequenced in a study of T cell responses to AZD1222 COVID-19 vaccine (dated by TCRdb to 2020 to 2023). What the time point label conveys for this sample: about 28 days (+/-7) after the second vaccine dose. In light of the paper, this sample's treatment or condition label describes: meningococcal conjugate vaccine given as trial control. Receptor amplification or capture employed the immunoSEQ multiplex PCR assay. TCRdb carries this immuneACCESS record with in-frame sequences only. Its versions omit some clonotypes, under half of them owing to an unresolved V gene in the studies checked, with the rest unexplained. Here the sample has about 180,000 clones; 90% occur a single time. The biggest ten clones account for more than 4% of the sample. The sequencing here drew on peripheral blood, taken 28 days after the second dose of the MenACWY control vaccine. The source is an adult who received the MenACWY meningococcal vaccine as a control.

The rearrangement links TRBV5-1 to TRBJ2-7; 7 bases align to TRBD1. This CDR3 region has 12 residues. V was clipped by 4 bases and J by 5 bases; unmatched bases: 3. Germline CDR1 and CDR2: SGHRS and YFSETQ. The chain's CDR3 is CASSRQGDEQYF. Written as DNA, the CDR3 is TGCGCCAGCAGCCGCCAGGGGGACGAGCAGTACTTC.

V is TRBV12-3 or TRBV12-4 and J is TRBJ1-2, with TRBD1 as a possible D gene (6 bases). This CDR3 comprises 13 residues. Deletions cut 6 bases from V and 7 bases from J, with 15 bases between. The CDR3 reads CASSPIGGVGYTF. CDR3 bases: TGTGCCAGCAGCCCTATAGGGGGAGTTGGCTACACCTTC.

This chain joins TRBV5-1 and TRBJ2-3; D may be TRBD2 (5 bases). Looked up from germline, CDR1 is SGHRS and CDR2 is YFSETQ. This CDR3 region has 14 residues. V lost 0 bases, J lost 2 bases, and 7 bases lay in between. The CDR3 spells CASSLAGDTDTQYF. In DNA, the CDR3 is TGCGCCAGCAGCTTGGCCGGGGACACAGATACGCAGTATTTT.

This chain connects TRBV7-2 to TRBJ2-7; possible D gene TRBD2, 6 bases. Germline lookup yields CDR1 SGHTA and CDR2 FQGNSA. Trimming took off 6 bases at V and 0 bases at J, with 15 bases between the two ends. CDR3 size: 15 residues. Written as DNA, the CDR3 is TGTGCCAGCAGGGAAGCATTAGCGGACTCCTACGAGCAGTACTTC. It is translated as CASREALADSYEQYF.

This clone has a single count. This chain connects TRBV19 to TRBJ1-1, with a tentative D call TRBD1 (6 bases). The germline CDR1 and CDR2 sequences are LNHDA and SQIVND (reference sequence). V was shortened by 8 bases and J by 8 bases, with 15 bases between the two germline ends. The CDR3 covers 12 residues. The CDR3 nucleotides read TGTGCCAGTCGAAACTACGGGACAGAAGCTTTCTTT. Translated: CASRNYGTEAFF.

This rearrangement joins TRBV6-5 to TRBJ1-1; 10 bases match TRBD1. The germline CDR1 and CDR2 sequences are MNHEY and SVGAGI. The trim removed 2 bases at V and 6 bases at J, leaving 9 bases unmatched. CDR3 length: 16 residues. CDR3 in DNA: TGTGCCAGCAGTTACCAAGGCGGGACAGGGGCCCCTGAAGCTTTCTTT. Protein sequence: CASSYQGGTGAPEAFF.

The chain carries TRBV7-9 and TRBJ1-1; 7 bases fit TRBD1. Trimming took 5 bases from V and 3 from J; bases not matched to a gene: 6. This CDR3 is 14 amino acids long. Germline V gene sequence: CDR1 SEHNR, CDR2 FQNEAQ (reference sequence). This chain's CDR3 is CASSPTGAHTEAFF. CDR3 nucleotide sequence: TGTGCCAGCAGCCCCACAGGGGCCCACACTGAAGCTTTCTTT.

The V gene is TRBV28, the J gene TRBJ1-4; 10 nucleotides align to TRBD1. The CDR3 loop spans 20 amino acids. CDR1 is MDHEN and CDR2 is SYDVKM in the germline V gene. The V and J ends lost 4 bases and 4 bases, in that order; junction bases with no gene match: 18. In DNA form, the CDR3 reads TGTGCCAGCAGTTATTCCATTCCGGGACAGGGGCTGACGGGTAATGAAAAACTGTTTTTT. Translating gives CASSYSIPGQGLTGNEKLFF.

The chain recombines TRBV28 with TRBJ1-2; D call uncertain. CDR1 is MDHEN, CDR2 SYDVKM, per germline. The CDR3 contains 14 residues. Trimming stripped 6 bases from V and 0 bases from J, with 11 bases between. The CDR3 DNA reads TGTGCCAGCAGCTGGCTGGAGCCTAACTATGGCTACACCTTC. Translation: CASSWLEPNYGYTF.